This paragraph covers one T cell receptor (beta chain) sequence. Its antigen is currently not known. No quality values exist for individual bases; no much larger clone is one base distant. Each collaborating institution followed its own protocols to collect whole blood in K2EDTA tubes. Collaborator samples were shipped for TCRbeta analysis as frozen whole blood, isolated PBMCs, or DNA extracted from either sample type. The sample belongs to a study of blood T cell repertoires in COVID-19 (dated by TCRdb to about 2020). Study-level background: Collaborator samples came from the United States, Italy and Spain and covered acute and convalescent phases of COVID-19. The prospective study material was composed of cDNA or gDNA derived from T cells, B-cell-depleted T cells, or PBMCs. Deeply sampled blood TCRbeta repertoires from subjects exposed to, actively infected with, or recovered from COVID-19 were included in the dataset. The repertoires were made available in a free public database intended to serve as a resource for research on the immune response to SARS-CoV-2. Samples were obtained from the ongoing ImmuneRACE study (first 160 participants) and from roughly 1,300 subjects provided by 6 global collaborators. Nearly every sample came with metadata listing a de-identified subject ID, COVID-19 status, age in years and sex. HLA class I and class II types, where available, came from metadata supplied by the sample provider rather than from assay-based typing. Here is what the overall study found, with its caveats: How much clinical and demographic metadata was included differed by source and by participant, and the metadata was provided uncurated.

TCRbeta CDR3 regions were amplified from genomic DNA by means of the immunoSEQ Assay, a bias-controlled multiplex PCR. Processing in the source paper ran as follows. The number of nucleated cells in each sample was estimated from the amplification of reference gene primers within the assay. To quantify the absolute abundance of each unique TCRbeta CDR3 rearrangement, sequence reads were collapsed and filtered. For each sample, productive Simpson clonality was calculated as the square root of Simpson's diversity index across productive rearrangements. Here the immuneACCESS table is served through TCRdb, limited to in-frame sequences with V and J called. Missing clones are a known gap in these copies; in checked studies unresolved V genes cover under half, and the rest lacks a known reason. V, J and clone size are taken as reported in that table, and D and trimming were inferred from the DNA itself. The table for this sample lists some 28,000 clones; 70% to 90% of them were counted only once. 9% to 9.5% of the sample is in the top ten clones.

Trimming costs V 4 bases and J 4 bases, and their ends lie 10 bases apart. Inclusive of the bounding cysteine and phenylalanine, the CDR3 is 13 residues long. The only DNA kept is the CDR3, 39 bases in frame from the first base. The TCR originated in a human donor in a cohort sampled during active COVID-19. The sample comprised peripheral blood. The sequence is built from TRBV12-3 or TRBV12-4 and TRBJ2-5; a tentative D call is TRBD1 (6 bases match). In nucleotides, the sequence is TGTGCCAGCAGTTCTTACAGGGTAGAGACCCAGTACTTC. Its coded protein is CASSSYRVETQYF.